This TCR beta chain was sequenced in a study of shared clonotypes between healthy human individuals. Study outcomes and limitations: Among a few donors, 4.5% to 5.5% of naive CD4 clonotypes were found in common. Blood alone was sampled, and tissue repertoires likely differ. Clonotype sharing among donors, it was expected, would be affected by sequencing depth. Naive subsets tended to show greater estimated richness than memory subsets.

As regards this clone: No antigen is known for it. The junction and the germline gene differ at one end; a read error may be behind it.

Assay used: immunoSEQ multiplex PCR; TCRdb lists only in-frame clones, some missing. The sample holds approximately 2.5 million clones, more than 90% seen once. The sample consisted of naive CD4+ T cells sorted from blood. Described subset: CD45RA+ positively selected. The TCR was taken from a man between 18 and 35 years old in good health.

The CDR3 is CASSPGPSVEQYF. Here the CDR3 DNA reads TGTGCTAGCAGTCCAGGCCCGTCGGTCGAGCAGTACTTC. The chain employs TRBV7-7 and TRBJ2-7; no definite D call. CDR1 is SSHAT and CDR2 is FNYEAQ in the germline V gene (reference sequence). This CDR3 region has 13 residues.